These 30 T cell receptor beta chains were all obtained from the same sample, sequenced in a study of T cells in Graves' hyperthyroidism and ophthalmopathy. The source material, RNA transcripts, was used to amplify TCR beta CDR3 regions. First-round RT-PCR with HTBI primers amplified the TCR CDR3 region. Via MiXCR, TCRdb re-called the multiplex PCR reads, giving one row per CDR3 protein. The sample yields 300,000 to 450,000 distinct CDR3 sequences, 20% to 25% seen once. Material for sequencing was blood. These receptors all come from a man aged 50 to 60 with Graves' hyperthyroidism.

V and J are TRBV11-2 and TRBJ2-1; D may be TRBD2 (6 bases). There are 14 residues in the CDR3. With 0 bases removed from V and 9 bases from J, the gap between germline ends came to 12 bases. In germline, CDR1 is SGHAT, CDR2 FQNNGV. The CDR3 is CASSLDRLGSEQFF. DNA of the CDR3: TGTGCCAGCAGCTTAGATCGACTAGGAAGTGAGCAGTTCTTC.

The sample holds many counts of this clonotype. This sequence joins TRBV28 and TRBJ2-3; 11 bases are a match to TRBD2. Germline assignment: CDR1 MDHEN and CDR2 SYDVKM. The V and J ends lost 5 bases and 4 bases, in that order; junction bases with no gene match: 5. The CDR3 length is 15 residues. CDR3 in amino acids: CASSVLAGGADTQYF. DNA for the CDR3: TGTGCCAGCAGTGTCCTAGCGGGAGGCGCAGATACGCAGTATTTT.

This clonotype was observed many times. This chain uses TRBV7-2 with TRBJ2-5; 8 nucleotides agree with TRBD2. Trimming took 4 bases from V and 2 from J; bases not matched to a gene: 9. Germline V CDR1 and CDR2: SGHTA, FQGNSA. The CDR3 loop spans 16 amino acids. This CDR3 is CASSSRNGGGQETQYF. DNA for the CDR3: TGTGCCAGCAGCTCGCGTAACGGCGGGGGGCAAGAGACCCAGTACTTC.

The rearrangement joins TRBV7-6 to TRBJ2-7; TRBD1 matches 7 bases. The CDR3 has 16 residues. J gave up 2 bases and V 5 bases, and 12 bases lay outside the gene matches. CDR1 SGHVS and CDR2 FNYEAQ come from the germline V gene. CDR3 loop: CASSPTGELITYEQYF. In DNA, the CDR3 is TGTGCCAGCAGCCCCACAGGGGAGCTGATAACCTACGAGCAGTACTTC. The full variable domain, rest sourced from reference TRBV7-6 and TRBJ2-7, is GAGVSQSPRYKVTKRGQDVALRCDPISGHVSLYWYRQALGQGPEFLTYFNYEAQQDKSGLPNDRFSAERPEGSISTLTIQRTEQRDSAMYRCASSPTGELITYEQYFGPGTRLTVT.

This clonotype has a handful of counts. The gene calls are TRBV3-1 and TRBJ2-4; 8 bases fit TRBD2. J was trimmed by 10 bases and V by 0 bases; bases with no gene match: 8. The CDR3 covers 15 residues. Germline V lookup: CDR1 LGHDT, CDR2 YNNKEL (reference sequence). The CDR3 nucleotides read TGTGCCAGCAGCCAAGATCGCAGCGGGAGAGCGATTCAGTACTTC. Amino acids: CASSQDRSGRAIQYF.

Many counts were recorded for this clonotype. The chain combines TRBV11-2 with TRBJ2-7; D remains ambiguous. V was shortened by 0 bases and J by 2 bases, with 5 bases between the two germline ends. Germline V gene data show CDR1 as SGHAT and CDR2 as FQNNGV. The CDR3 loop spans 13 amino acids. CDR3 protein: CASSLEFAYEQYF. The CDR3, as DNA: TGTGCCAGCAGCTTAGAGTTCGCCTACGAGCAGTACTTC. Filled out from reference TRBV11-2 and TRBJ2-7, the complete variable domain reads EAGVAQSPRYKIIEKRQSVAFWCNPISGHATLYWYQQILGQGPKLLIQFQNNGVVDDSQLPKDRFSAERLKGVDSTLKIQPAKLEDSAVYLCASSLEFAYEQYFGPGTRLTVT.

This clonotype was counted only a few times. J is TRBJ2-7 and V is TRBV5-1, with 7 bases fitting TRBD2. The CDR3 is 15 residues long. Germline V lookup: CDR1 SGHRS, CDR2 YFSETQ. Trimming removed 0 bases from V and 3 bases from J; junction bases left unmatched: 6. CDR3 residues: CASSLGTRLYYEQYF. The CDR3 coding sequence is TGCGCCAGCAGCTTGGGGACTAGGTTATACTACGAGCAGTACTTC. The variable domain in full, with the rest retrieved from reference TRBV5-1 and TRBJ2-7, is KAGVTQTPRYLIKTRGQQVTLSCSPISGHRSVSWYQQTPGQGLQFLFEYFSETQRNKGNFPGRFSGRQFSNSRSEMNVSTLELGDSALYLCASSLGTRLYYEQYFGPGTRLTVT.

The gene calls are TRBV3-1 and TRBJ2-1; TRBD2 is a possible D gene (6 bases). Trimming removed 1 base at V and 7 bases at J, with 17 bases between. This CDR3 has 16 residues. Germline CDR1 reads LGHDT; CDR2 reads YNNKEL (reference sequence). DNA for the CDR3: TGTGCCAGCAGCCAAGTCAGAAGCGGGTGGAGGAATGAGCAGTTCTTC. As protein: CASSQVRSGWRNEQFF.

The chain recombines TRBV20-1 with TRBJ2-1; 8 bases are shared with TRBD2. This CDR3 comprises 13 residues. J lost 5 bases, V lost 6 bases, and 6 bases had no gene match. Germline CDR1 is DFQATT and CDR2 is SNEGSKA (reference sequence). CDR3 sequence: CSARLAPNNEQFF. In DNA form, the CDR3 reads TGCAGTGCCAGACTAGCGCCAAACAATGAGCAGTTCTTC.

CDR3 sequence reads: CASSLEGTSGRARGYTF. In DNA, the CDR3 is TGTGCCAGCAGCTTAGAAGGGACTAGCGGGAGGGCCCGCGGCTACACCTTC. V and J are TRBV7-6 and TRBJ1-2, with a tentative D call TRBD1 (5 bases). The V gene lost 1 base and the J gene lost 8 bases, with 23 bases spanning the gap. This CDR3 region has 17 residues. The germline gives CDR1 SGHVS, CDR2 FNYEAQ.

The chain links TRBV27 to TRBJ1-1; possible D gene TRBD1, 5 bases. This CDR3 is built from 15 residues. Germline V gene lookup returns CDR1 MNHEY and CDR2 SMNVEV (reference sequence). The ends were cut back, 4 bases at V and 1 base at J, with 13 bases in the middle. CDR3 region: CASSWGSGRNTEAFF. CDR3 bases: TGTGCCAGCAGTTGGGGGTCCGGACGGAACACTGAAGCTTTCTTT.

This clonotype was found a few times. This chain links TRBV6-5 with TRBJ1-1; D ambiguous. Germline V lookup: CDR1 MNHEY, CDR2 SVGAGI. The CDR3 contains 12 residues. Trimming stripped 2 bases from V and 6 bases from J, with 7 bases between. Here the CDR3 reads CASSYGRSEAFF. The CDR3 DNA follows: TGTGCCAGCAGTTACGGACGGTCTGAAGCTTTCTTT.

This chain's CDR3 is CASSNRQTQETQYF. The CDR3 nucleotides read TGTGCCAGTTCCAACAGGCAGACACAAGAGACCCAGTACTTC. The chain uses TRBV19 and TRBJ2-5, with a tentative D call TRBD1 (5 bases). Trimming shortened V by 8 bases and J by 2 bases, and 15 bases separated the two germline ends. This CDR3 has 14 residues. Germline loops: CDR1 LNHDA, CDR2 SQIVND (reference sequence). Using reference TRBV19 and TRBJ2-5 for the parts outside the CDR3, the full variable domain is DGGITQSPKYLFRKEGQNVTLSCEQNLNHDAMYWYRQDPGQGLRLIYYSQIVNDFQKGDIAEGYSVSREKKESFPLTVTSAQKNPTAFYLCASSNRQTQETQYFGPGTRLLVL.

This chain links TRBV12-3 or TRBV12-4 with TRBJ2-1; D is uncertain. V dropped 0 bases and J dropped 2 bases, with 5 bases sitting between them. This CDR3 spans 14 amino acids. This CDR3 reads CASSLAPPYNEQFF. The DNA of the CDR3 is TGTGCCAGCAGTTTAGCGCCACCCTACAATGAGCAGTTCTTC.

This clonotype was seen many times. V and J are TRBV6-1 and TRBJ2-5, with unresolved D. The CDR3 has 10 residues. Trimming stripped 7 bases from V and 3 bases from J, with 3 bases between. In germline, CDR1 is MNHNS, CDR2 SASEGT. CDR3 in amino acids: CASTEETQYF. CDR3 nucleotides: TGTGCCAGCACGGAAGAGACCCAGTACTTC.

V is TRBV7-3 and J is TRBJ2-7, with 13 positions matching TRBD2. Germline V gene data show CDR1 as SGHTA and CDR2 as FQGTGA. J was trimmed by 7 bases and V by 5 bases; bases with no gene match: 11. The CDR3 has 16 amino acids. CDR3 bases: TGTGCCAGCAGCCTCCTCGGACTAGCGGGAGTGGATGAGCAGTACTTC. Its translation: CASSLLGLAGVDEQYF. The full variable domain, in which reference TRBV7-3 and TRBJ2-7 provide the parts outside the CDR3, is GAGVSQTPSNKVTEKGKYVELRCDPISGHTALYWYRQSLGQGPEFLIYFQGTGAADDSGLPNDRFFAVRPEGSVSTLKIQRTERGDSAVYLCASSLLGLAGVDEQYFGPGTRLTVT.

This clonotype came up a few times. The chain combines TRBV29-1 with TRBJ2-1; no clear D gene. The CDR3 has 15 amino acids. Trimming removed 6 bases from V and 0 bases from J, with 15 bases in between. Germline V gives CDR1 SQVTM, CDR2 ANQGSEA. The CDR3 loop is CSVPETRNSYNEQFF. The CDR3 DNA follows: TGCAGCGTCCCTGAGACCCGAAACTCCTACAATGAGCAGTTCTTC.

CDR3 bases: TGCAGTGCCACGGGACTAGCGGGAGGGCGGTCCTACAATGAGCAGTTCTTC. Translating gives CSATGLAGGRSYNEQFF. This chain links TRBV20-1 with TRBJ2-1; 16 bases agree with TRBD2. Germline lookup yields CDR1 DFQATT and CDR2 SNEGSKA (reference sequence). Trimming removed 6 bases from V and 1 base from J; junction bases left unmatched: 6. The CDR3 consists of 17 residues.

The J gene is TRBJ1-1, the V gene TRBV5-1, with 8 bases matching TRBD1. The V segment lost 1 base and the J segment 6 bases; nucleotides outside the gene matches: 8. In germline, CDR1 is SGHRS, CDR2 YFSETQ. The CDR3 has 15 amino acids. The CDR3 is CASSLRAGTGAEAFF. For the CDR3, the DNA is TGCGCCAGCAGCTTGAGGGCCGGGACAGGCGCTGAAGCTTTCTTT. Looking up the rest from reference TRBV5-1 and TRBJ1-1 gives the full variable domain: KAGVTQTPRYLIKTRGQQVTLSCSPISGHRSVSWYQQTPGQGLQFLFEYFSETQRNKGNFPGRFSGRQFSNSRSEMNVSTLELGDSALYLCASSLRAGTGAEAFFGQGTRLTVV.

V is TRBV12-3 or TRBV12-4 and J is TRBJ2-2, with 11 bases aligning to TRBD1. This CDR3 contains 16 residues. V was pared by 7 bases and J by 4 bases, with 8 bases of the junction left unmatched. The CDR3, as DNA: TGTGCCAGCACCGGCCACGGGACAGGGGGCACCGGGGAGCTGTTTTTT. It specifies CASTGHGTGGTGELFF.

V gene TRBV28 combines with J gene TRBJ1-4, with D unclear. Germline V gene lookup returns CDR1 MDHEN and CDR2 SYDVKM. The CDR3 consists of 14 residues. The germline V and J ends were trimmed by 4 bases and 6 bases, with 12 bases remaining between them. The CDR3 region has the DNA TGTGCCAGCAGTTCCAACGGGGAGTATGAAAAACTGTTTTTT. Translation gives CASSSNGEYEKLFF.

The chain links TRBV6-2 or TRBV6-3 to TRBJ2-5, with TRBD1 matching over 7 bases. J lost 5 bases, V lost 2 bases, and 8 bases had no gene match. In germline, CDR1 is MNHEY, CDR2 SVGEGT. The CDR3 is made up of 15 amino acids. CDR3 coding DNA: TGTGCCAGCAGTTACCCTGAGACAGGGCCCGAGACCCAGTACTTC. Translation gives CASSYPETGPETQYF.

This clonotype has a count of ten or more. The chain has TRBV7-9 and TRBJ2-7, with D possibly matching TRBD1 (5 bases). Germline CDR1 reads SEHNR; CDR2 reads FQNEAQ (reference sequence). This CDR3 is built from 14 residues. Trimming removed 1 base from V and 5 bases from J, with 12 bases in between. This chain's CDR3 is CASSLEPGPNEQYF. The DNA for the CDR3 is TGTGCCAGCAGCTTAGAACCAGGGCCCAACGAGCAGTACTTC.

This chain joins TRBV3-1 and TRBJ2-1; 7 bases map to TRBD2. CDR3 size: 15 residues. Trimming removed 1 base from V and 7 bases from J; junction bases left unmatched: 7. CDR1 and CDR2 (germline): LGHDT, YNNKEL (reference sequence). CDR3: CASSQAAGAGNEQFF. CDR3 coding DNA: TGTGCCAGCAGCCAAGCTGCGGGAGCAGGTAATGAGCAGTTCTTC.

The J gene is TRBJ2-7, the V gene TRBV11-3; D might be TRBD1 (5 bases). Germline V lookup: CDR1 SGHNT, CDR2 YENEEA. The V gene lost 9 bases and the J gene lost 5 bases, with 14 bases spanning the gap. This CDR3 region has 12 residues. CDR3 protein: CASTREGHEQYF. The CDR3 coding sequence is TGTGCCAGTACCAGGGAAGGGCACGAGCAGTACTTC.

This clonotype was picked up a small number of times. V is TRBV29-1 and J is TRBJ2-5, with 9 bases fitting TRBD2. The CDR3 totals 13 residues. With V trimmed by 7 bases and J by 5 bases, 8 bases remained unmatched. CDR1 and CDR2 from the germline V gene are SQVTM and ANQGSEA. Here the CDR3 reads CSAASGMSETQYF. CDR3 bases: TGCAGCGCGGCTAGCGGGATGAGTGAGACCCAGTACTTC.

The chain employs TRBV20-1 and TRBJ2-3, with D tentatively TRBD2 (5 bases). Trimming stripped 3 bases from V and 2 bases from J, with 18 bases between. This CDR3 contains 16 residues. Germline-derived CDR1 and CDR2 are DFQATT and SNEGSKA (reference sequence). The CDR3, as DNA: TGCAGTGCTAGGGGCTTAAAGCGGAGCTTCACAGATACGCAGTATTTT. Protein: CSARGLKRSFTDTQYF.

This clonotype occurred a few times. The gene calls are TRBV10-1 and TRBJ2-7, with D possibly being TRBD1 (6 bases). The length of the CDR3 is 14 residues. The germline V gene has CDR1 WNHNN and CDR2 SYGVQD (reference sequence). Trimming left V 4 bases short and J 5 bases short, with 15 bases between. The CDR3 DNA reads as TGCGCCAGCAGTGTATCCGGGGCAGGGGACGAGCAGTACTTC. Translation gives CASSVSGAGDEQYF.

Ten or more counts support this clonotype. The rearrangement links TRBV12-3 or TRBV12-4 to TRBJ2-3; 12 bases match TRBD2. V shed 0 bases, J shed 4 bases, and the junction held 2 bases outside the gene matches. The length of the CDR3 is 16 residues. The CDR3 reads CASSLATSGSPDTQYF. The CDR3, as DNA: TGTGCCAGCAGTTTAGCGACTAGCGGGAGCCCAGATACGCAGTATTTT.

This clonotype was observed many times. This chain connects TRBV11-2 to TRBJ2-1; TRBD1 matches at 9 bases. Germline V gene lookup returns CDR1 SGHAT and CDR2 FQNNGV. The CDR3 extends over 16 amino acids. J was trimmed by 4 bases and V by 1 base; bases with no gene match: 5. CDR3 sequence: CASSLGEGTGYNEQFF. CDR3 nucleotide sequence: TGTGCCAGCAGCTTAGGGGAAGGGACAGGGTACAATGAGCAGTTCTTC.